Below, one T cell receptor (beta chain) is given with its context. Its target is unknown. This record comes from a study of brain T cells in children with intractable seizures. V was clipped by 4 bases and J by 2 bases, with 15 bases between them. Germline CDR1 is MNHEY and CDR2 is SVGEGT. The length of the CDR3 is 15 residues. Study-wide results and limits: Patients' HCMV serostatus was unknown; virus specificity rests on CDR3 similarity alone.

Before surgery, patients took at least one anti-epileptic drug. TCRdb's table, derived via immunoSEQ multiplex PCR, lists solely in-frame clones and lacks some. Among 50,000 to 75,000 clones listed, 95% to 96% were seen once. This receptor was taken from a boy in the first two years of life with focal cortical dysplasia and intractable seizures. Specimen: peripheral blood, collected at surgery. V usage is TRBV6-2 or TRBV6-3 and J usage is TRBJ2-7; TRBD1 is a possible D gene (6 bases). The CDR3 protein is CASSSDRPRTYEQYF. CDR3 sequence (DNA): TGTGCCAGCAGTTCCGACAGGCCTAGGACCTACGAGCAGTACTTC.